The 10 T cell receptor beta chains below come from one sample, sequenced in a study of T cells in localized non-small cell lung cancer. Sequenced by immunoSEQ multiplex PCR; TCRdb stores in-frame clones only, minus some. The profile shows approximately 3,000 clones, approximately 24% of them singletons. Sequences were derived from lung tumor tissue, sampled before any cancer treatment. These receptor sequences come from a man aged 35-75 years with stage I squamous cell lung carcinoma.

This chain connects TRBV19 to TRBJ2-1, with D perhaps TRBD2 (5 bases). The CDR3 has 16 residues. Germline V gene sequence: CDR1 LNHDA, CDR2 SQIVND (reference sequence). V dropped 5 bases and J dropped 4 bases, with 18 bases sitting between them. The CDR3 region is CASSLRRGTVYNEQFF. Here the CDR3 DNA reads TGTGCCAGTAGTTTACGCCGGGGTACGGTTTACAATGAGCAGTTCTTC.

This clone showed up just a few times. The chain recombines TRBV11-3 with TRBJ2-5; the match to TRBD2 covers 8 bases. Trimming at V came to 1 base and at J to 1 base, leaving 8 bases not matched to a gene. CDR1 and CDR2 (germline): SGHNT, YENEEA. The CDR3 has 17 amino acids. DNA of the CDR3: TGTGCCAGCAGCTTAGGGGCGAGTAGCGGGGCCCAAGAGACCCAGTACTTC. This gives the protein CASSLGASSGAQETQYF.

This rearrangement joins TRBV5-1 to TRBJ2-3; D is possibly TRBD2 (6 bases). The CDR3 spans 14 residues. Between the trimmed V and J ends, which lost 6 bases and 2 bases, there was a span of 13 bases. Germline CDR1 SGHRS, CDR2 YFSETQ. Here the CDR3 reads CASKGGEFTDTQYF. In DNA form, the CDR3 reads TGCGCCAGCAAGGGCGGGGAGTTCACAGATACGCAGTATTTT.

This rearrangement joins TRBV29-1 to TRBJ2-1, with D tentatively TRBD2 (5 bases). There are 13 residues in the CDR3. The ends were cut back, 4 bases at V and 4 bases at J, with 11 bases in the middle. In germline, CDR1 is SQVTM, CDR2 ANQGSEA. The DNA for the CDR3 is TGCAGCGTTGGCGACGGGGAATACAATGAGCAGTTCTTC. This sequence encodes CSVGDGEYNEQFF.

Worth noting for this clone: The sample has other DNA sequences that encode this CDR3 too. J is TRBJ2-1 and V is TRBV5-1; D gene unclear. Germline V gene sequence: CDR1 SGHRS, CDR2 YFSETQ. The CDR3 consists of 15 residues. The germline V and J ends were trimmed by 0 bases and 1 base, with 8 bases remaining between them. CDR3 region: CASSLALGSYNEQFF. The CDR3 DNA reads TGCGCCAGCAGCTTGGCCTTAGGTTCCTACAATGAGCAGTTCTTC.

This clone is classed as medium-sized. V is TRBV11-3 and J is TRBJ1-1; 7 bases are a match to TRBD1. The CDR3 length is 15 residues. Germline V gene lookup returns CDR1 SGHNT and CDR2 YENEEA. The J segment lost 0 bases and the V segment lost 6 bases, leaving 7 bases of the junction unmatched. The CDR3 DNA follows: TGTGCCAGCAGGGGACAGAAACTCATGAACACTGAAGCTTTCTTT. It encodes CASRGQKLMNTEAFF.

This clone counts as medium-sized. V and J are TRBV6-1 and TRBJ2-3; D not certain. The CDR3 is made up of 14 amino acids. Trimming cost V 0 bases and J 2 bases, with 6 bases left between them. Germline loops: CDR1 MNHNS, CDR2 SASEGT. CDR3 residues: CASSEAAFTDTQYF. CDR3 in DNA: TGTGCCAGCAGTGAAGCTGCCTTCACAGATACGCAGTATTTT.

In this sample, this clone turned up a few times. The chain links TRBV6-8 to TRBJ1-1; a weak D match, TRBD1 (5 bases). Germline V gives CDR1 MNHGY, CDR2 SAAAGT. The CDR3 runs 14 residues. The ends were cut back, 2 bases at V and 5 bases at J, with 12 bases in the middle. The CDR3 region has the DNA TGTGCCAGCAGTTACGGGGGGGGACGAACTGAAGCTTTCTTT. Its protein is CASSYGGGRTEAFF.

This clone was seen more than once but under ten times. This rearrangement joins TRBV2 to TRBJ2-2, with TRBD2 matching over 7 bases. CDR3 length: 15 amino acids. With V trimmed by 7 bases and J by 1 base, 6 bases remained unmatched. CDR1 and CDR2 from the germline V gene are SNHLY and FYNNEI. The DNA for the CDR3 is TGTGCCAGCACACACCCGGGGGGGAACACCGGGGAGCTGTTTTTT. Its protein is CASTHPGGNTGELFF.

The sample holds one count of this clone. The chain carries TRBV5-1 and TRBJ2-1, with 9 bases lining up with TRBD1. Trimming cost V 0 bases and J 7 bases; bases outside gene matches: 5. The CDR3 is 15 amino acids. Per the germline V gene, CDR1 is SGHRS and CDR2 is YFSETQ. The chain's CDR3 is CASSLEGQGLNEQFF. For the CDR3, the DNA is TGCGCCAGCAGCTTGGAGGGACAGGGATTAAATGAGCAGTTCTTC.